This TCR beta chain was identified during a study of Ad26.COV2.S vaccination and SARS-CoV-2 variants. Findings and limits, study-wide: The study found higher spike-specific TCR breadth in vaccine than placebo recipients. For non-spike TCRs, breadth in vaccine recipients resembled that in placebo recipients. Analytic work on TCR breadth and depth might have understated the full extent of total T cell responses.

This CDR3 is 20 amino acids long. Regarding this clone: Its antigen is not known.

Clones were sequenced by immunoSEQ multiplex PCR, and TCRdb holds only the in-frame ones, with some missing. The sample lists 300,000 to 400,000 clones; about 92% were seen once. The source material was peripheral blood, sampled after recovery from COVID-19. This chain joins TRBV21-1 and TRBJ1-1; the table calls TRBD1, which could not be checked here. TRBV21-1 is a known pseudogene. The clonotype originates from a human donor who had recovered from COVID-19. CDR3 loop: CASSANIKGRDYQMNTEAFF. The CDR3 DNA follows: TGTGCCAGCAGTGCTAACATCAAGGGCAGGGATTACCAAATGAACACTGAAGCTTTCTTT.